Below, one TCR beta chain is given with its context. This clonotype was counted only a few times. What this receptor recognizes is not known. Base qualities were left out, and no much larger clone turns up one base away. The study excluded patients with uncontrolled infections, other autoimmune diseases, pregnancy or lactation. Diagnoses were established on the basis of clinical symptoms, serum thyroxine and TRAb, thyroid ultrasound, and orbital computed tomography. Trizol reagent was used to extract total RNA, and RNA quality was then checked on an Agilent 2100 Bioanalyzer. Including cysteine and phenylalanine, the CDR3 has 15 amino acids. Solely the CDR3 DNA is kept, with 45 bases framed from the first base. V sheds 2 bases and J sheds 1 base, leaving 12 bases between their ends. According to the germline V gene, CDR1 reads ENHRY and CDR2 reads SYGVKD. This sample was taken from a study of T cells in Graves' hyperthyroidism and ophthalmopathy (dated by TCRdb to about 2019). About the investigation overall: To identify distinguishing TCR V-J signatures, a discovery cohort of 95 to 100 patients was used, comprising fewer than 45 with Graves' ophthalmopathy and 57 with stable Graves' hyperthyroidism. An independent validation cohort of 18 to 20 hyperthyroidism patients and approximately 16 patients who later progressed to ophthalmopathy tested prospective prediction of ophthalmopathy. The roughly 100 discovery patients were randomly divided into training and test sets at a 7:3 ratio. Thyroid tissue and blood T-cell repertoires from several Graves' hyperthyroidism patients were also compared in the study. Following sampling, methimazole starting at 30 mg daily was given to hyperthyroidism patients, and high-dose intravenous methylprednisolone was given to ophthalmopathy patients. The paper describes TCR Vbeta CDR3 sequencing of about 140 peripheral blood samples, made up of 43 ophthalmopathy patients, approximately 73 hyperthyroidism patients and 17 progressor patients.

The TCR beta CDR3 regions were amplified from the RNA transcripts. The first round of RT-PCR for the TCR CDR3 was performed with the HTBI primer set and the Qiagen OneStep RT-PCR kit. Libraries were constructed in a second round of multiplex PCR, after which size selection and purification were performed. Sequencing of the libraries was done on an Illumina HiSeq2000 using paired-end 100 bp reads. The paper's data handling went like this. SOAPnuke was used to process the raw data, removing reads that contained adapters or uncalled bases, had a mean Phred below 15, or lacked an exact match to the constant primer or identifier. COPE v1.2.5 was used to merge high-quality paired reads, and clonotypes were defined as unique nucleotide sequences. MiTCR v1.1 was used to align clonotypes to the IMGT TRBV, TRBD and TRBJ reference segments. The analysis was restricted to V-J combinations with a frequency above 0.0001, which together covered 98% to 99.2% of the repertoires. The TCS score was defined as F50 (clonal expansion) divided by E x V (chaos), with BLOSUM62-based TCRdist calculated between CDR3 peptides within each V-J. Welch's t-statistics and random forest reduced just over 500 V-J features to roughly 13, which were used in a naive Bayes classifier (R e1071). Thyroid-blood repertoire similarity was quantified with the Morisita-Horn index. TCRdb redid the processing of the public reads, applying fastp at Q25 and MiXCR, and retained in-frame beta chains. Each CDR3 protein gets just one entry, which takes the most common genes and DNA from the rows behind it. The V and J calls reflect TCRdb's pipeline rather than the authors' work. The sample table holds 550,000 to 600,000 distinct CDR3 sequences, of which about half were seen once. The top ten clones comprise 15% to 20% of the sample.

General conclusions and limits of the study: In validation, the model predicted progression to ophthalmopathy with over 60% sensitivity and less than 80% specificity, a median of 6.5 months before onset. A model built on a 13 V-J signature distinguished ophthalmopathy from stable hyperthyroidism, reaching roughly 88% sensitivity and around 81% specificity in cross-validation and 80%/75% in testing. Most expanded thyroid clonotypes (frequency above 0.001) were also detected in blood, suggesting blood repertoires may reflect thyroid immune responses. Sample size was not statistically predetermined, and investigators were not blinded to group allocation.

The sample was peripheral blood or thyroid tissue (not recorded which). The sequence was obtained from an adult woman with Graves' disease, either hyperthyroidism or ophthalmopathy (not recorded which). The chain joins TRBV10-3 to TRBJ2-7; the D region may be TRBD1 or TRBD2, each matching 5 bases equally. The bases read TGTGCCATCAGTGAGGAGGGGATAGTGTCCTACGAGCAGTACTTC. It is translated as CAISEEGIVSYEQYF.